This TCR beta chain emerged from a study of vaccination and CD4 T cells after COVID-19. Looking at the study overall: The peptides that stimulated the cells were overlapping spike peptides from SARS-CoV-2, HCoV-NL63, HCoV-OC43 and HCoV-229E.

Oncomine TCR Beta short-read sequencing was applied to DNA from cultured CD4+ T cells. A single record per CDR3 protein comes from TCRdb applying MiXCR to the PCR reads. Found here are approximately 17,000 distinct CDR3 sequences, 48% of them singletons; the top ten hold 4.5% to 6%. Treatment noted: roughly ten-day PBMC culture with coronavirus spike peptide pools or control peptides (ViraFEST assay). Positive PCR results dated from March to December 2020, before the US Alpha, Beta and Delta variants. A few million PBMCs per well were cultured with roughly 9.6 IU/ml IL-2 and about 11 ug/ml peptide pools. Negative selection isolated the CD4+ T cells once the cells had been cultured for about nine days. With regard to this clonotype: Its antigen remains unknown.

The CDR3 is 18 residues long. V lost 0 bases, J lost 6 bases, and 12 bases stayed unmatched. From germline, CDR1 is LNHNV and CDR2 YYDKDF (reference sequence). This sample comprised CD4+ T cells from blood, cultured in vitro, obtained before SARS-CoV-2 vaccination. This chain joins TRBV15 and TRBJ2-1; 9 bases line up with TRBD2. This clonotype was obtained from a human donor who had recovered from COVID-19. The CDR3 bases are TGTGCCACCAGCAGAGATCTATCTCGGCGGGAGGGCCGCAATGAGCAGTTCTTC. Translated: CATSRDLSRREGRNEQFF.